The rows below give T cell receptor beta chains drawn from one sample of a study of T cell responses to AZD1222 COVID-19 vaccine. Sequenced by immunoSEQ multiplex PCR; TCRdb stores in-frame clones only, minus some. Here the sample spans about 140,000 clones, 92% being singletons. Sequences were derived from peripheral blood, sampled on day 0 of AZD1222 vaccination. The receptors were sampled from an adult in good health. The conserved cysteine and the conserved F or W are not part of the CDR3 here.

v_gene: TRBV5-1
len: 12
CDR3aa: ASSLRSGNTEAF

v_gene: TRBV6-2/TRBV6-3
len: 12
CDR3aa: ASSYASMNTEAF

v_gene: TRBV7-3
len: 11
CDR3aa: ASSWAVGDTQY

v_gene: TRBV5-4
len: 13
CDR3aa: ASSSHQGGKETQY

v_gene: TRBV28
len: 11
CDR3aa: ASSPDSPYEQY

v_gene: TRBV18
len: 13
CDR3aa: ASSPKTGSYNEQF

v_gene: TRBV19
len: 11
CDR3aa: ASSGQSNQPQH

v_gene: TRBV20-1
len: 13
CDR3aa: SASGGQGRFDEQY

v_gene: TRBV19
len: 9
CDR3aa: ATKGLVEAF

v_gene: TRBV24-1
len: 12
CDR3aa: ATSDPGTERHYT

v_gene: TRBV18
len: 10
CDR3aa: ASSPGLNEQF

v_gene: TRBV7-2
len: 14
CDR3aa: ASSSSGQGAINGYT

v_gene: TRBV9
len: 13
CDR3aa: ASSVDPDSSDTQY

v_gene: TRBV9
len: 12
CDR3aa: ASSSAGATHEQF

v_gene: TRBV6-5
len: 11
CDR3aa: ASREGQIYEQY

v_gene: TRBV5-6
len: 12
CDR3aa: ASSRRTGNTEAF

v_gene: TRBV9
len: 14
CDR3aa: ASSNRQGGLTSPLH

v_gene: TRBV3-1/TRBV3-2
len: 15
CDR3aa: ASSQGASKLVTYEQY

v_gene: TRBV4-1
len: 12
CDR3aa: PSSLGGGYTEAF

v_gene: TRBV5-1
len: 13
CDR3aa: ASSLVGPMNTEAF

v_gene: TRBV30
len: 11
CDR3aa: AWRGDLVSIQY

v_gene: TRBV6-5
len: 11
CDR3aa: ASSYRVADTQY

v_gene: TRBV10-3
len: 12
CDR3aa: AAGGGGSYYEQY

v_gene: TRBV4-3
len: 15
CDR3aa: ASSQDKSSSGANVLT

v_gene: TRBV24-1
len: 14
CDR3aa: ATSDATSSGANVLT

v_gene: TRBV28
len: 14
CDR3aa: ASSLGGGTGYNEQF

v_gene: TRBV4-3
len: 14
CDR3aa: ASSQQTSGNPRGQF

v_gene: TRBV5-6
len: 14
CDR3aa: ASSLGIRLAGAEQY

v_gene: TRBV29-1
len: 10
CDR3aa: SVVGGHGELF

v_gene: TRBV6-1
len: 14
CDR3aa: ASSEGLGISTDTQY

v_gene: TRBV24-1
len: 14
CDR3aa: ATTTAQLSGYYGYT

v_gene: TRBV4-2
len: 17
CDR3aa: ASSQEGPGILTDAYEQY

v_gene: TRBV15
len: 15
CDR3aa: ATSAREGANYYNEQF

v_gene: TRBV15
len: 11
CDR3aa: ATMVQGTYEQY

v_gene: TRBV7-2
len: 13
CDR3aa: ASSLGLAGQETQY

v_gene: TRBV10-3
len: 13
CDR3aa: AIRGGSGSKGEQY